The 8 T cell receptor beta chains below all came from one sample that was sequenced in a study of T cells in women clearing cervical HPV infection. Here immunoSEQ multiplex PCR was the method, and the copy in TCRdb shows in-frame clones only, minus some. The ten most abundant clones cover approximately 7% of a sample with tens of thousands of clones. The sequenced sample consisted of blood buffy coat. These receptors were obtained from a woman between 18 and 75 years old with a cervical HPV16 infection that either progressed to CIN3+ or cleared (not recorded which).

Remarks on this clone: The read ends 3 residues shy of where the CDR3 ends; the end is completed using the germline J gene. V gene TRBV24-1 combines with J gene TRBJ2-1; 14 positions agree with TRBD2. CDR1 and CDR2 from the germline V gene are KGHDR and SFDVKD. The CDR3 is 20 residues long. With V trimmed by 2 bases and J by 8 bases, 16 bases remained unmatched. The CDR3: CATSDSGTAGLAGAAYEQFF. CDR3 bases read: TGTGCCACCAGTGATTCCGGGACAGCGGGACTAGCGGGAGCAGCGTATGAG.

As to this clone: The read ends 3 residues before the CDR3 terminus; that terminus is restored from the germline J gene. The rearrangement links TRBV20-1 to TRBJ2-1, with 11 bases that match TRBD2. The CDR3 loop spans 17 amino acids. Germline V lookup: CDR1 DFQATT, CDR2 SNEGSKA (reference sequence). Trimming at V came to 2 bases and at J to 0 bases, leaving 6 bases not matched to a gene. The sequenced CDR3 bases are TGCAGTGCTAGACCCCTAGCGGGAGGCGGCTCCTACAATGAG. It specifies CSARPLAGGGSYNE. From start to end, the CDR3 is CSARPLAGGGSYNEQFF.

CDR3 sequence reads: CASSFASGSTDTQYF. CDR3 bases read: TGTGCCAGCAGTTTTGCTAGCGGGAGCACAGATACG. The chain combines TRBV28 with TRBJ2-3, with TRBD2 matching over 8 bases. The read terminates 3 residues ahead of where the CDR3 ends, so the germline J gene completes it. Germline CDR1 MDHEN, CDR2 SYDVKM. CDR3 length equals 15 residues. J gave up 0 bases and V 3 bases, and 2 bases lay outside the gene matches. Complete variable domain (other parts from reference TRBV28 and TRBJ2-3): DVKVTQSSRYLVKRTGEKVFLECVQDMDHENMFWYRQDPGLGLRLIYFSYDVKMKEKGDIPEGYSVSREKKERFSLILESASTNQTSMYLCASSFASGSTDTQYFGPGTRLTVL.

Comment on this clone: The read gets to within 3 residues of the CDR3 end, and the germline J gene fills in the rest. The chain employs TRBV10-3 and TRBJ2-1, with 7 bases lining up with TRBD2. This CDR3 has 15 amino acids. V was clipped by 2 bases and J by 4 bases; unmatched bases: 5. CDR1 is ENHRY, CDR2 SYGVKD, per germline. Incomplete CDR3 DNA: TGTGCCATCAGTGAGCCGACTAGCAAGTACAATGAG. This sequence encodes CAISEPTSKYNE. The CDR3 in its entirety is CAISEPTSKYNEQFF.

For this clone: Sequencing ends 3 residues short of the CDR3 end; the germline J gene provides the rest. This chain uses TRBV12-3 or TRBV12-4 with TRBJ1-1, with no clear D. Trimming cost V 5 bases and J 3 bases, with 4 bases left between them. The CDR3 length is 11 residues. CDR3 loop: CASSKDTEAFF. CDR3 DNA (partial): TGTGCCAGCAGTAAGGACACTGAA.

About this clone itself: The missing CDR3 end, 3 residues past where the read stops, is filled in from the germline J gene. The V gene is TRBV7-6, the J gene TRBJ1-1; a weak D match, TRBD1 (5 bases). The CDR3 runs to 16 residues. Germline-derived CDR1 and CDR2 are SGHVS and FNYEAQ. The covered CDR3 bases are TGTGCCAGCAGCTCCGGACAATTTCGGCCCAAAGAGACC. The encoded protein is CASSSGQFRPKET. The whole CDR3 protein is CASSSGQFRPKETAFF.

About this clone: The sequenced fragment ends 3 residues before the CDR3 boundary, so the rest is inferred from the germline J gene. J is TRBJ1-1 and V is TRBV19, with D unresolved. Germline lookup yields CDR1 LNHDA and CDR2 SQIVND (reference sequence). V lost 4 bases, J lost 5 bases, and 17 bases lay in between. The CDR3 consists of 15 residues. CDR3 loop: CASSTTPGPETEAFF. The CDR3 bases that were read are TGTGCCAGTAGTACAACCCCAGGTCCAGAGACTGAA.

A word on this clone: The sequence runs out 3 residues before the end of the CDR3; the remainder is reconstructed from the germline J gene. The rearrangement links TRBV14 to TRBJ1-6; TRBD1 matches at 9 bases. The CDR3 has 15 residues. Unmatched junction bases numbered 8, after V lost 4 bases and J lost 10 bases. Germline CDR1 SGHDN, CDR2 FVKESK. CDR3 in amino acids: CASSLGQGYRSPLHF. The sequenced CDR3 bases are TGTGCCAGCAGCCTGGGACAGGGCTATCGGTCACCC.